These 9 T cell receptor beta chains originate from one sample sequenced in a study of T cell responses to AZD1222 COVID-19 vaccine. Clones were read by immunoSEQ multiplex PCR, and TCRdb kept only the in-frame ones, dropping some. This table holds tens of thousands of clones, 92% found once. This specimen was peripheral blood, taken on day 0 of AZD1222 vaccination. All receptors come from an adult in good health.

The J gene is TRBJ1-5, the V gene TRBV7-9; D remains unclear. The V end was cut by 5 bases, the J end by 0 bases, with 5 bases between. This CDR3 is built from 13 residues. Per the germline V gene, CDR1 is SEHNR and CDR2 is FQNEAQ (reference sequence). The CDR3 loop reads CASSHSSNQPQHF. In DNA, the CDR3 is TGTGCCAGCAGCCACAGTAGCAATCAGCCCCAGCATTTT.

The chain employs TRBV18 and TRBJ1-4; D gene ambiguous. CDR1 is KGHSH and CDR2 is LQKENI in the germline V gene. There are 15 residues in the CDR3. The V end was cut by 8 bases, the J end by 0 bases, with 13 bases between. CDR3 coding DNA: TGTGCCAGCAGTCCGATGATTGCAACTAATGAAAAACTGTTTTTT. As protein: CASSPMIATNEKLFF.

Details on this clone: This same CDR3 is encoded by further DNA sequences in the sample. This chain's CDR3 is CASSFWTGTYEQYF. The DNA of the CDR3 is TGTGCCAGCAGTTTTTGGACAGGGACCTACGAGCAGTACTTC. The chain combines TRBV28 with TRBJ2-7, with 8 bases matching TRBD1. The V gene end was trimmed by 3 bases and the J gene end by 2 bases; junction bases not matched to a gene: 3. From germline, CDR1 is MDHEN and CDR2 SYDVKM. CDR3 length: 14 residues.

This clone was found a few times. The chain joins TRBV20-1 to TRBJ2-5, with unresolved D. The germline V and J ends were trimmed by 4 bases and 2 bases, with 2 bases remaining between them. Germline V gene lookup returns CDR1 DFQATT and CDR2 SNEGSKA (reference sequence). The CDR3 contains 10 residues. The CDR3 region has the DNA TGCAGTGCTACACAAGAGACCCAGTACTTC. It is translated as CSATQETQYF.

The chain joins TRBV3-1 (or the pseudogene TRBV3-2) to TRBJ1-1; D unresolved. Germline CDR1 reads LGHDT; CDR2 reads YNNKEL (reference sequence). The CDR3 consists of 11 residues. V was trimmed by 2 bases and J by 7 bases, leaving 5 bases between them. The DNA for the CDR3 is TGTGCCAGCAGCCAAATCCATGAAGCTTTCTTT. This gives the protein CASSQIHEAFF.

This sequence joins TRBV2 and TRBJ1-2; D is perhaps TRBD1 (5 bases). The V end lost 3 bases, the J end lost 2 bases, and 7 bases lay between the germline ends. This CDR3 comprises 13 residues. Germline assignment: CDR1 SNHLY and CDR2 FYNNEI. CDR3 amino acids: CASSDGANYGYTF. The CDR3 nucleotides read TGTGCCAGCAGTGATGGGGCAAACTATGGCTACACCTTC.

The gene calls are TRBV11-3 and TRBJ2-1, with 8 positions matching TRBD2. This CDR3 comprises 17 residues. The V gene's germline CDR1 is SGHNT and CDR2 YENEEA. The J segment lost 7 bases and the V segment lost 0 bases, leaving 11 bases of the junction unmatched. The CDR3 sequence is CASSLEGGREGLNEQFF. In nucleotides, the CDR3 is TGTGCCAGCAGCTTAGAAGGTGGACGGGAGGGCCTTAATGAGCAGTTCTTC.

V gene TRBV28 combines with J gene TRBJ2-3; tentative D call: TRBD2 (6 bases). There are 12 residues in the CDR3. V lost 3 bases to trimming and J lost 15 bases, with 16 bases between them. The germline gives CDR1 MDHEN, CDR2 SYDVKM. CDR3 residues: CASSLIDGSYYF. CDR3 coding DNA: TGTGCCAGCAGTTTGATCGACGGGAGCTATTATTTT.

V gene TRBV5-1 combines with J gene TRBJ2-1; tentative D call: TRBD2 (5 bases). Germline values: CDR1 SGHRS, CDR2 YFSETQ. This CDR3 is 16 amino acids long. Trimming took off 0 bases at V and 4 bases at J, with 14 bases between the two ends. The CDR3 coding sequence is TGCGCCAGCAGCTTGGTTAGGGCCGGCGGGTACAATGAGCAGTTCTTC. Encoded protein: CASSLVRAGGYNEQFF.